This T cell receptor beta chain was sequenced for a study of T-cell memory formation after mild COVID-19. V lost 5 bases and J 0 bases, leaving 10 bases between the germline ends. The CDR3 is 15 amino acids. The germline CDR1 and CDR2 sequences are SEHNR and FQNEAQ (reference sequence). Each CDR3 protein gets one entry after TCRdb re-called the 5' RACE reads with MiXCR. The profile shows some 150,000 distinct CDR3 sequences, under 25% of them singletons. The chain recombines TRBV7-9 with TRBJ2-2; tentative D call: TRBD2 (5 bases). This TCR was sampled from an adult woman who had mild COVID-19 (a few samples of this study predate the infection). Cell type and time point are not known. The sequencing input was PBMCs or a T cell subset sorted from them (not recorded which). The DNA for the CDR3 is TGTGCCAGCAGCGCTCGGCGGGCGAACACCGGGGAGCTGTTTTTT. Its translation: CASSARRANTGELFF. Looking up the rest from reference TRBV7-9 and TRBJ2-2 gives the full variable domain: DTGVSQNPRHKITKRGQNVTFRCDPISEHNRLYWYRQTLGQGPEFLTYFQNEAQLEKSRLLSDRFSAERPKGSFSTLEIQRTEQGDSAMYLCASSARRANTGELFFGEGSRLTVL.